This T cell receptor beta chain was sequenced in a study of cytomegalovirus exposure and HLA in healthy donors. Study-level points and caveats: Cytomegalovirus association was assigned to about 150 TCR beta chains.

CDR1 is SGHVS, CDR2 FQNEAQ, per germline. V lost 3 bases and J lost 3; bases outside the gene matches: 11. The CDR3 sequence is 16 residues long. PCR used 60 Vbeta primers and 13 Jbeta primers. Repertoires were generated with immunoSEQ multiplex PCR, while TCRdb's copy carries only in-frame clones and drops some. The data contain some 150,000 clones, 79% of them singletons. This clone was seen a handful of times. Its antigen remains unidentified. The sequenced material came from PBMCs. The V and J genes are TRBV7-8 and TRBJ2-7; 7 nucleotides agree with TRBD1. This receptor was taken from a human donor in good health. CDR3 in DNA: TGTGCCAGCAGCTTTTCCGACAGGGCTAGGTTCTACGAGCAGTACTTC. Its protein is CASSFSDRARFYEQYF.